This TCR beta chain was documented in a study of T cell responses to AZD1222 COVID-19 vaccine. Study results and limitations: Repertoire sampling was restricted to post-peak T cell response timepoints. Along spike, vaccine-associated CD4 TCRs were found throughout, with dominance at 160-218 and 743-854. Donors were chiefly white British, with a greater number of females, and clonal diversity was perhaps underestimated. Baseline antibody screening turned up just a handful of seropositive AZD1222 recipients.

Assay: immunoSEQ multiplex PCR; the TCRdb copy retains only in-frame clones and omits some. This table has approximately 160,000 clones, 90% to 95% appearing once. Germline CDR1 reads SGHAT; CDR2 reads FQNNGV. Trimming removed 4 bases at V and 4 bases at J, with 16 bases between. This CDR3 comprises 15 residues. Concerning this clone: Its antigen remains unknown.

Material: peripheral blood, obtained 28 days after the second AZD1222 dose. This receptor was obtained from an adult who received the AZD1222 COVID-19 vaccine. The chain uses TRBV11-2 and TRBJ1-1; D not certain. In nucleotides, the CDR3 is TGTGCCAGCAGCTCGCGCTCAAATGGCGTCACTGAAGCTTTCTTT. It yields the protein CASSSRSNGVTEAFF.